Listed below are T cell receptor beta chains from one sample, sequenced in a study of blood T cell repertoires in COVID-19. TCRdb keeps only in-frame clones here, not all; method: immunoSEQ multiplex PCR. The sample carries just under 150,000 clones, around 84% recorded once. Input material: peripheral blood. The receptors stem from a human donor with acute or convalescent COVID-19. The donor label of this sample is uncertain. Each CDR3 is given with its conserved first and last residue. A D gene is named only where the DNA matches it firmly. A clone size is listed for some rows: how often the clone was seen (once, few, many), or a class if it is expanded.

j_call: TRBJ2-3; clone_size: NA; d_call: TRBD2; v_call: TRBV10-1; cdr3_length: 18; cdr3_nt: TGCGCCAGCAGTGAGTCGAGCGGACTAGCGGGGGGCACAGATACGCAGTATTTT; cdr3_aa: CASSESSGLAGGTDTQYF
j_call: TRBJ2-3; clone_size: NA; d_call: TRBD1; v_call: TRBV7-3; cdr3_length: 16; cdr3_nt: TGTGCCAGCAGCCATGGGACAGGGGGAGGCACAGATACGCAGTATTTT; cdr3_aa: CASSHGTGGGTDTQYF
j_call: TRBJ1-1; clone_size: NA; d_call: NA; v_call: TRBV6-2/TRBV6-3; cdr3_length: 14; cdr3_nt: TGTGCCAGCAGTTACTTTAGTGTGAACACTGAAGCTTTCTTT; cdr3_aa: CASSYFSVNTEAFF
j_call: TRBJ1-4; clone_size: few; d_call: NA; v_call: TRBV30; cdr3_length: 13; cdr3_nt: TGTGCCTGGACGTCGCAGACTAATGAAAAACTGTTTTTT; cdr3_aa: CAWTSQTNEKLFF
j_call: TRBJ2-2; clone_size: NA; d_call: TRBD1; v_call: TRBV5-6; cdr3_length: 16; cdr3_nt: TGTGCCAGCAGCTCTGGGACAGGGGTAGAGACCGGGGAGCTGTTTTTT; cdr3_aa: CASSSGTGVETGELFF
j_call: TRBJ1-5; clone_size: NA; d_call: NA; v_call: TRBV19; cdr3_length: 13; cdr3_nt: TGTGCCAGTAGTATTAGTGCCGGTCAGCCCCAGCATTTT; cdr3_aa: CASSISAGQPQHF
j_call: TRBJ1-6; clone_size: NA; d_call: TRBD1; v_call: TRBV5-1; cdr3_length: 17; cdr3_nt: TGCGCCAGCAGCTCCGGGACAGGGGAGGCGGTTTTCTCACCCCTCCACTTT; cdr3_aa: CASSSGTGEAVFSPLHF
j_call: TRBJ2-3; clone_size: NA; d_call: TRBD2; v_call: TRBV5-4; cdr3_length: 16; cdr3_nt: TGTGCCAGCAGCAGAGGACAAGCGGGGGGTACAGATACGCAGTATTTT; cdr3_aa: CASSRGQAGGTDTQYF
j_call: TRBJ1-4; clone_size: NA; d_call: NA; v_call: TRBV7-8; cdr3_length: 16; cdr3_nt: TGTGCCAGCAGCTTAGCTTTTACAGGACATAATGAAAAACTGTTTTTT; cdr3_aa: CASSLAFTGHNEKLFF
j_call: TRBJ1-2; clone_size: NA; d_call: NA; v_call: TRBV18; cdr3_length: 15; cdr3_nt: TGTGCCAGCTCACAGGAGATTACAGGGAGCTATGGCTACACCTTC; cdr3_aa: CASSQEITGSYGYTF
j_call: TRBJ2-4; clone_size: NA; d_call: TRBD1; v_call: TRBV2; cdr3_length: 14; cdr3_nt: TGTGCCAGCAGTTTCCAGGGGGATGTGGACATTCAGTACTTC; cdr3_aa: CASSFQGDVDIQYF
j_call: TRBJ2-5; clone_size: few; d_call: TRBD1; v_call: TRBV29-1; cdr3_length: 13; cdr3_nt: TGCAGCGTTTATAAGGGGGCCCAAGAGACCCAGTACTTC; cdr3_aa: CSVYKGAQETQYF
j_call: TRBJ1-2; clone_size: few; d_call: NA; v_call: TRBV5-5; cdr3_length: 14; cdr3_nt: TGTGCCAGCAGCTTAAGACCCCTAGACTATGGCTACACCTTC; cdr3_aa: CASSLRPLDYGYTF
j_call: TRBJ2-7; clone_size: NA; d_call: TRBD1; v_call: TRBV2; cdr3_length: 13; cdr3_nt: TGTGCCAGCAGGACAGGGGGCTACCACGAGCAGTACTTC; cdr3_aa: CASRTGGYHEQYF
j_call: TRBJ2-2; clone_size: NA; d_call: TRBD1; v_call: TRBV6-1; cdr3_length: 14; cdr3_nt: TGTGCCAGCAGGGGACAGGTAGCCACCGGGGAGCTGTTTTTT; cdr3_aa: CASRGQVATGELFF
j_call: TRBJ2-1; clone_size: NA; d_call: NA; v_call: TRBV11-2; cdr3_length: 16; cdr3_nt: TGTGCCAGCAGCCCCGTGAGCGGGCCCTATTTCAATGAGCAGTTCTTC; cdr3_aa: CASSPVSGPYFNEQFF
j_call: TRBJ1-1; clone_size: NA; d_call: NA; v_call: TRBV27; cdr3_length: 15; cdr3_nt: TGTGCCAGCAGTTGGACGGGTCCGGGAGTCGCTGAAGCTTTCTTT; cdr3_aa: CASSWTGPGVAEAFF